Following are 5 T cell receptor beta chains from one sample sequenced in a study of blood T cell repertoires in COVID-19. Clones were sequenced by immunoSEQ multiplex PCR, and TCRdb holds only the in-frame ones, with some missing. In the table there are roughly 70,000 clones, more than 60% of which are singletons. Material: peripheral blood. These receptors were taken from a man aged 55 to 70 with acute or convalescent COVID-19.

Ten or more counts support this clone. Other nucleotide sequences from this sample produce the same CDR3. The V gene is TRBV5-1, the J gene TRBJ2-5, with a weak D call TRBD1 (6 bases). Trimming pared 0 bases from V and 5 bases from J, leaving 8 bases between. The CDR3 is 13 residues long. Germline-derived CDR1 and CDR2 are SGHRS and YFSETQ. CDR3 in DNA: TGCGCCAGCAGCTTGGGGGGGCGGGAGACCCAGTACTTC. Its protein product is CASSLGGRETQYF.

J is TRBJ2-1 and V is TRBV6-5; D is perhaps TRBD1 (5 bases). The CDR3 contains 14 residues. Between the trimmed V and J ends, which lost 10 bases and 6 bases, there was a span of 19 bases. Looked up from germline, CDR1 is MNHEY and CDR2 is SVGAGI. DNA of the CDR3: TGTGCCACCGTCCTGACAGCCCTCCCCAATGAGCAGTTCTTC. Protein product: CATVLTALPNEQFF.

This chain connects TRBV15 to TRBJ2-7; 9 nucleotides agree with TRBD2. CDR3 length: 14 amino acids. Germline CDR1 is LNHNV and CDR2 is YYDKDF (reference sequence). The V gene end was trimmed by 1 base and the J gene end by 4 bases; junction bases not matched to a gene: 2. The CDR3 DNA follows: TGTGCCACCAGCAGAGTAGCGGGAGAGTACGAGCAGTACTTC. Protein: CATSRVAGEYEQYF. The full variable domain, in which reference TRBV15 and TRBJ2-7 provide the parts outside the CDR3, is DAMVIQNPRYQVTQFGKPVTLSCSQTLNHNVMYWYQQKSSQAPKLLFHYYDKDFNNEADTPDNFQSRRPNTSFCFLDIRSPGLGDTAMYLCATSRVAGEYEQYFGPGTRLTVT.

The V gene is TRBV7-9, the J gene TRBJ2-2; TRBD2 is a possible D gene (5 bases). The V end lost 2 bases, the J end lost 5 bases, and 18 bases lay between the germline ends. CDR1 is SEHNR, CDR2 FQNEAQ, per germline (reference sequence). The CDR3 is made up of 17 amino acids. The CDR3, as DNA: TGTGCCAGCAGCTTAAATGCGGACTGCTACCGAACCGGGGAGCTGTTTTTT. Amino acids: CASSLNADCYRTGELFF.

This sequence joins TRBV4-1 and TRBJ1-5, with 9 positions matching TRBD1. The CDR3 extends over 16 amino acids. V lost 0 bases to trimming and J lost 7 bases; unmatched junction nucleotides: 7. Germline lookup yields CDR1 MGHRA and CDR2 YSYEKL. In DNA, the CDR3 is TGCGCCAGCAGCCAAGAAGGGGGACAGGGCTGGCAGCCCCAGCATTTT. It yields the protein CASSQEGGQGWQPQHF.